A selection of T cell receptor beta chains follows, all from one sample in a study of blood T cell repertoires in COVID-19. The table came from immunoSEQ multiplex PCR; TCRdb's copy has only in-frame clones and leaves some out. The table has around 230,000 clones, 85% to 90% seen once. Sequences were obtained from peripheral blood. These receptors were obtained from a man between 45 and 60 years old with COVID-19, enrolled during active disease. Each CDR3 is given with its conserved first and last residue. D genes are given only for firm matches. Some rows mark clone size as missing; the rest say once, few, many or name a class of expanded clone.

size,D,J,V,CDR3,DNA
NA,TRBD1,TRBJ2-7,TRBV19,CASSPGQTAYEQYF,TGTGCCAGTAGCCCGGGACAGACAGCCTACGAGCAGTACTTC
NA,TRBD1,TRBJ2-5,TRBV19,CASSRGQGGETQYF,TGTGCCAGTAGTAGGGGACAGGGAGGAGAGACCCAGTACTTC
NA,TRBD2,TRBJ2-7,TRBV6-2/TRBV6-3,CASSLQSGAYEQYF,TGTGCCAGCAGTCTTCAGAGCGGGGCCTACGAGCAGTACTTC
once,NA,TRBJ1-5,TRBV11-2,CASSLGQGNQPQHF,TGTGCCAGCAGCTTAGGACAGGGCAATCAGCCCCAGCATTTT
NA,NA,TRBJ2-7,TRBV2,CASSEIFYEQYF,TGTGCCAGCAGTGAAATCTTTTACGAGCAGTACTTC
NA,NA,TRBJ1-4,TRBV6-1,CASSEYPLKGGNEKLFF,TGTGCCAGCAGTGAATACCCCCTTAAAGGGGGTAATGAAAAACTGTTTTTT
few,NA,TRBJ2-3,TRBV11-3,CASSLTGTDTQYF,TGTGCCAGCAGCTTAACAGGGACAGATACGCAGTATTTT
once,NA,TRBJ2-2,TRBV5-1,CASSLAGGGSSGELFF,TGCGCCAGCAGCTTGGCCGGAGGAGGAAGCAGCGGGGAGCTGTTTTTT
NA,NA,TRBJ2-5,TRBV24-1,CATSQGLGGTQYF,TGTGCCACCAGTCAGGGACTGGGCGGGACCCAGTACTTC
NA,NA,TRBJ1-6,TRBV30,CAWSVGVNNSPLHF,TGTGCCTGGAGTGTAGGGGTAAATAATTCACCCCTCCACTTT
NA,TRBD2,TRBJ2-3,TRBV27,CASSSDGTSGTQYF,TGTGCCAGCAGTTCCGACGGGACTAGCGGGACGCAGTATTTT
NA,TRBD1,TRBJ2-1,TRBV5-6,CASSLRRSGTGGDNEQFF,TGTGCCAGCAGCTTACGAAGATCAGGGACAGGGGGTGACAATGAGCAGTTCTTC
once,TRBD1,TRBJ1-4,TRBV9,CASTGTGDEKLFF,TGTGCCAGTACCGGGACAGGGGATGAAAAACTGTTTTTT
NA,TRBD1,TRBJ1-1,TRBV25-1,CASSGPGGANTEAFF,TGTGCCAGCAGTGGGCCAGGGGGCGCGAACACTGAAGCTTTCTTT
NA,NA,TRBJ2-2,TRBV3-1/TRBV3-2,CASSQDTTRRELFF,TGTGCCAGCAGCCAAGATACGACACGCCGGGAGCTGTTTTTT
NA,TRBD2,TRBJ2-1,TRBV20-1,CSASRASGRGDEQFF,TGCAGTGCTAGTAGGGCTAGCGGGAGAGGCGATGAGCAGTTCTTC
NA,NA,TRBJ1-2,TRBV4-1,CASSLQATEGRGYTF,TGCGCCAGCAGCCTTCAGGCCACTGAAGGCAGGGGCTACACCTTC
NA,TRBD1,TRBJ2-7,TRBV18,CASSPDRVTYEQYF,TGTGCCAGCTCACCCGACAGGGTAACCTACGAGCAGTACTTC
NA,TRBD2,TRBJ2-7,TRBV3-1/TRBV3-2,CASSHLAGVSSYEQYF,TGTGCCAGCAGCCATCTCGCGGGAGTGAGCTCCTACGAGCAGTACTTC
NA,NA,TRBJ1-1,TRBV12-3/TRBV12-4,CASTPGFLGVAFF,TGTGCCAGCACGCCGGGGTTCCTAGGAGTAGCTTTCTTT
NA,NA,TRBJ2-1,TRBV14,CASSQDQRLENEQFF,TGTGCCAGCAGCCAAGATCAAAGACTGGAAAATGAGCAGTTCTTC
NA,NA,TRBJ1-2,TRBV19,CASTTGLDYGYTF,TGTGCCAGCACAACAGGGCTTGACTATGGCTACACCTTC
NA,NA,TRBJ2-5,TRBV6-1,CASSELRPSETQYF,TGTGCCAGCAGTGAATTGAGGCCCTCGGAGACCCAGTACTTC
NA,NA,TRBJ2-7,TRBV5-1,CASSLAAGLAPYEQYF,TGCGCCAGCAGCTTGGCAGCAGGGTTGGCCCCCTACGAGCAGTACTTC
NA,TRBD2,TRBJ2-3,TRBV24-1,CATSDGSGKSTDTQYF,TGTGCCACCAGTGACGGCAGCGGGAAAAGCACAGATACGCAGTATTTT
once,TRBD1,TRBJ1-5,TRBV24-1,CATSDQPTGDSNQPQHF,TGTGCCACCAGTGATCAACCGACAGGGGATAGCAATCAGCCCCAGCATTTT
NA,NA,TRBJ2-7,TRBV2,CASSETRQSYEQYF,TGTGCCAGCAGTGAAACACGACAGTCCTACGAGCAGTACTTC
NA,NA,TRBJ1-1,TRBV7-9,CASSWGDENTEAFF,TGTGCCAGCAGCTGGGGGGACGAGAACACTGAAGCTTTCTTT
NA,NA,TRBJ2-2,TRBV5-4,CASSSDSPNTGELFF,TGTGCCAGCAGCTCCGACAGCCCAAACACCGGGGAGCTGTTTTTT
NA,NA,TRBJ2-7,TRBV6-5,CASSPLLSGGSEQYF,TGTGCCAGCAGCCCGCTTTTGTCAGGGGGGTCCGAGCAGTACTTC
NA,NA,TRBJ1-5,TRBV6-5,CASKKTSTSAQHF,TGTGCCAGCAAAAAAACGTCTACTTCGGCCCAGCATTTT
NA,NA,TRBJ2-7,TRBV24-1,CATSDTDKTYEQYF,TGTGCCACCAGTGACACGGACAAGACCTACGAGCAGTACTTC
few,NA,TRBJ1-2,TRBV2,CASSLRQARFGGYGYTF,TGTGCCAGCAGTCTCAGACAGGCCCGATTTGGGGGATATGGCTACACCTTC
once,TRBD1,TRBJ1-4,TRBV2,CASSTGTGRGREKLFF,TGTGCCAGCAGCACCGGGACAGGGAGGGGTCGTGAAAAACTGTTTTTT
NA,NA,TRBJ2-2,TRBV4-2,CASSQDQAVAGELFF,TGTGCCAGCAGCCAAGATCAAGCGGTCGCCGGGGAGCTGTTTTTT
once,NA,TRBJ2-5,TRBV25-1,CASSELAGGTQETQYF,TGTGCCAGCAGTGAACTAGCAGGGGGGACCCAAGAGACCCAGTACTTC
once,TRBD1,TRBJ2-5,TRBV4-2,CASSQQTGEETQYF,TGTGCCAGCAGCCAACAAACAGGGGAAGAGACCCAGTACTTC
few,TRBD2,TRBJ2-7,TRBV18,CASSSGGPYEQYF,TGTGCCAGCTCCTCGGGGGGGCCCTACGAGCAGTACTTC